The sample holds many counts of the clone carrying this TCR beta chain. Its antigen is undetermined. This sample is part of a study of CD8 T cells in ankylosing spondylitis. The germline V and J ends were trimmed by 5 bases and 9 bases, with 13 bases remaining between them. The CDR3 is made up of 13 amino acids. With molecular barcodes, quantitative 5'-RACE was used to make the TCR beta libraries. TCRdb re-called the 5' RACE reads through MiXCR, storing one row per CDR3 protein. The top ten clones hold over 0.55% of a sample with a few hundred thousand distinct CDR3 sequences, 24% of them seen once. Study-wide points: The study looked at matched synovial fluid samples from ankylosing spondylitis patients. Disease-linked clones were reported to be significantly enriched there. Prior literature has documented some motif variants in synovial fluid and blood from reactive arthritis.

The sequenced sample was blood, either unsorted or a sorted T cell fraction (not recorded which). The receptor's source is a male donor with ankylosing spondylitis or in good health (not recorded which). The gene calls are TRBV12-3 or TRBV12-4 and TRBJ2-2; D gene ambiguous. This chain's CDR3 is CASSTKGARELFF. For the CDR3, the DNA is TGTGCCAGCAGTACTAAGGGTGCCCGGGAGCTGTTTTTT.